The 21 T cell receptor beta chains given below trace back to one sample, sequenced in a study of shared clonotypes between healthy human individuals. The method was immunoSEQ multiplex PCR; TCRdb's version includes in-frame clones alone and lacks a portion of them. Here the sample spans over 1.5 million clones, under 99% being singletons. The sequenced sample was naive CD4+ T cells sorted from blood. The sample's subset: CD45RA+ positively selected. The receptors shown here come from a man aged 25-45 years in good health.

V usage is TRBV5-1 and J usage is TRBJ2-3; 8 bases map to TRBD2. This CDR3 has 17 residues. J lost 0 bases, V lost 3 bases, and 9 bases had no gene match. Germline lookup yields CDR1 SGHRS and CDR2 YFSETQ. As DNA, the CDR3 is TGCGCCAGCAGCTGGAGCTTAGCGGGAAAGAGCACAGATACGCAGTATTTT. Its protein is CASSWSLAGKSTDTQYF.

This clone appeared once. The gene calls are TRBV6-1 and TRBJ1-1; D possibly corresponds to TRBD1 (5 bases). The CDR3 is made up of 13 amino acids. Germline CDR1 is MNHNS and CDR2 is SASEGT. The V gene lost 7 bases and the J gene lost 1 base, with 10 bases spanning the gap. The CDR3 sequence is CASTLGGNTEAFF. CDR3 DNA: TGTGCCAGCACCCTCGGGGGGAACACTGAAGCTTTCTTT.

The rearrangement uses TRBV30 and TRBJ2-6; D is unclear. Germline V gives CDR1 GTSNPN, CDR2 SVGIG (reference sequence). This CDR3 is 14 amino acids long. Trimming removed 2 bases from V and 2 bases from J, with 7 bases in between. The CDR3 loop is CAWSQGTGANVLTF. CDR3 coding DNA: TGTGCCTGGAGTCAAGGGACTGGGGCCAACGTCCTGACTTTC.

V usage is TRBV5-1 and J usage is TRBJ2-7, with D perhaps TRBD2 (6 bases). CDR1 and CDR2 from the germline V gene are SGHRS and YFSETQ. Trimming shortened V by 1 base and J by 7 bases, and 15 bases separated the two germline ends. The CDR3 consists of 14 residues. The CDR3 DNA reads TGCGCCAGCAGCTTGACGGGAGCACGGCGGGAGCAGTACTTC. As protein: CASSLTGARREQYF.

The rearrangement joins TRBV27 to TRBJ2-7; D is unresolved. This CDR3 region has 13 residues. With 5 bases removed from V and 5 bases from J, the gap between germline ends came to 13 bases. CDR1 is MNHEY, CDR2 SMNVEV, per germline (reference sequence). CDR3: CASSPVIFDEQYF. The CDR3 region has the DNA TGTGCCAGCAGTCCCGTTATTTTCGACGAGCAGTACTTC.

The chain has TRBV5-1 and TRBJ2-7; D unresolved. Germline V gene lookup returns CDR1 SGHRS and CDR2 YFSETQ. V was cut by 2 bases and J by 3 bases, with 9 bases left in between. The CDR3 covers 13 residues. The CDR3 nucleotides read TGCGCCAGCAGCTTCCACAGAAACTACGAGCAGTACTTC. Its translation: CASSFHRNYEQYF. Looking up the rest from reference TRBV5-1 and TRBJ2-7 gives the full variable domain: KAGVTQTPRYLIKTRGQQVTLSCSPISGHRSVSWYQQTPGQGLQFLFEYFSETQRNKGNFPGRFSGRQFSNSRSEMNVSTLELGDSALYLCASSFHRNYEQYFGPGTRLTVT.

The CDR3 is CASSPGQGGTGELFF. CDR3 DNA sequence: TGTGCCAGCAGCCCAGGGCAGGGCGGCACCGGGGAGCTGTTTTTT. The rearrangement uses TRBV2 and TRBJ2-2, with D possibly matching TRBD1 (5 bases). Germline-derived CDR1 and CDR2 are SNHLY and FYNNEI. V dropped 6 bases and J dropped 4 bases, with 15 bases sitting between them. CDR3 length: 15 residues.

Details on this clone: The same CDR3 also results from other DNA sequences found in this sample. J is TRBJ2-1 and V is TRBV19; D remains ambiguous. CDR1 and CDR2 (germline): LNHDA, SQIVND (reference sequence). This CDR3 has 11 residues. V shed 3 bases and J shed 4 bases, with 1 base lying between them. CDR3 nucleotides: TGTGCCAGTAGTATTTACAATGAGCAGTTCTTC. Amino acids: CASSIYNEQFF.

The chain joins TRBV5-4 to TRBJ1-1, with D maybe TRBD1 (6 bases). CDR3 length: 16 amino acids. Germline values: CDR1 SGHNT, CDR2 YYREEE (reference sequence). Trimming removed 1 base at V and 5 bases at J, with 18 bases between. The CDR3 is CASSLSVGGRWTEAFF. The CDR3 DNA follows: TGTGCCAGCAGCTTGTCTGTTGGGGGGCGTTGGACTGAAGCTTTCTTT.

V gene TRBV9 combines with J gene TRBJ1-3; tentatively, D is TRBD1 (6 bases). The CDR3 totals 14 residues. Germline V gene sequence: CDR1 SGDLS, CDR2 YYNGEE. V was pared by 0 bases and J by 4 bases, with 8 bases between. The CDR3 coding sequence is TGTGCCAGCAGCGTAGAAGGGGGAGGAAACACCATATATTTT. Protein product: CASSVEGGGNTIYF. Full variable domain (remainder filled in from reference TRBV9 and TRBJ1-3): DSGVTQTPKHLITATGQRVTLRCSPRSGDLSVYWYQQSLDQGLQFLIQYYNGEERAKGNILERFSAQQFPDLHSELNLSSLELGDSALYFCASSVEGGGNTIYFGEGSWLTVV.

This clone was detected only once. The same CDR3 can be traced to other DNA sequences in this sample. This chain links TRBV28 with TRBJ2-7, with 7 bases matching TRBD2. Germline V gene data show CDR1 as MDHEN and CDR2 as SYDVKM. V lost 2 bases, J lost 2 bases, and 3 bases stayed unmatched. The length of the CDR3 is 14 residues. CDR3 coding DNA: TGTGCCAGCAGTTTACTCGCGGGAGCCTACGAGCAGTACTTC. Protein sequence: CASSLLAGAYEQYF.

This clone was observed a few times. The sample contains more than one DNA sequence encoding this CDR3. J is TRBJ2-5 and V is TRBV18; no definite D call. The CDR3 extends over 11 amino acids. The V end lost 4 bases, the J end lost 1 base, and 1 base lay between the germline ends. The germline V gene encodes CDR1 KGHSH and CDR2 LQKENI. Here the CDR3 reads CASSLQETQYF. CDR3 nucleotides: TGTGCCAGCTCACTCCAAGAGACCCAGTACTTC.

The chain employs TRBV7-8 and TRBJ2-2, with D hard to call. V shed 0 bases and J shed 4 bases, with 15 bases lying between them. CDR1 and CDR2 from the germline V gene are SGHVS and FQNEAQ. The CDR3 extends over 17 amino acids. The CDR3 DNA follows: TGTGCCAGCAGCTTAGCGCGTCGAGGACGTTTCACCGGGGAGCTGTTTTTT. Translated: CASSLARRGRFTGELFF.

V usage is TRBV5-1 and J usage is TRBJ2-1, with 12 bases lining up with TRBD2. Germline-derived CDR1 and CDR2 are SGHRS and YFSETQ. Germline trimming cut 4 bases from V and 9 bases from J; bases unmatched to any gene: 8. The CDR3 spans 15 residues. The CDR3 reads CASSRLAGDLSEQFF. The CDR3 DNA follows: TGCGCCAGCAGCCGACTAGCGGGAGATCTAAGTGAGCAGTTCTTC.

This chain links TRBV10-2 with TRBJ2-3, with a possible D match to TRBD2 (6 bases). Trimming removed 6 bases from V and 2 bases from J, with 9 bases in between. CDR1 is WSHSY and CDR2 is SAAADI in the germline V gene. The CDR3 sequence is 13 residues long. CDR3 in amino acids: CASRGLNTDTQYF. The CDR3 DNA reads TGCGCCAGCAGAGGACTAAACACAGATACGCAGTATTTT.

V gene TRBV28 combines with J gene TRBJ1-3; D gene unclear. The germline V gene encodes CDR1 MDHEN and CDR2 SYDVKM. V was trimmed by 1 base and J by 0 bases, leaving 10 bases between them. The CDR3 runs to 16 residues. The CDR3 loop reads CASSLLPVSSGNTIYF. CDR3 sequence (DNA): TGTGCCAGCAGTTTATTGCCGGTTAGCTCTGGAAACACCATATATTTT.

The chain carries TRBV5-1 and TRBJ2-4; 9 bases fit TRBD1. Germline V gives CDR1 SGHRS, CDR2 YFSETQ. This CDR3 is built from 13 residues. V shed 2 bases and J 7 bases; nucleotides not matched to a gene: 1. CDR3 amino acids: CASSLQGANIQYF. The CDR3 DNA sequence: TGCGCCAGCAGCTTACAGGGGGCCAACATTCAGTACTTC.

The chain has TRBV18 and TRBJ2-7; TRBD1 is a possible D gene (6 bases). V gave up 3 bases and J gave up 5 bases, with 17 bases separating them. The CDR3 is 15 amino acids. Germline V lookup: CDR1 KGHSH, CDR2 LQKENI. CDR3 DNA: TGTGCCAGCTCACCGGGACATGTAAGGCTGGACGAGCAGTACTTC. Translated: CASSPGHVRLDEQYF.

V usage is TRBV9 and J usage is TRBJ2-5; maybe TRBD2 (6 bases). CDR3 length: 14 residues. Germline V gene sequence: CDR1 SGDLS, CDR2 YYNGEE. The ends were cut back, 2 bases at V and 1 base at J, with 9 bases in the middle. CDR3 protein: CASSVLAVQETQYF. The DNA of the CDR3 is TGTGCCAGCAGCGTCTTAGCGGTCCAAGAGACCCAGTACTTC.

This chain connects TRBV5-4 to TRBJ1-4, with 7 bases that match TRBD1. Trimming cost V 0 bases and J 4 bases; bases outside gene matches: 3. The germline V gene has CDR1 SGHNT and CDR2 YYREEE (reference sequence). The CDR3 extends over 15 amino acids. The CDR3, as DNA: TGTGCCAGCAGCTTGGAGGGGGCTGGTAATGAAAAACTGTTTTTT. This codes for CASSLEGAGNEKLFF.

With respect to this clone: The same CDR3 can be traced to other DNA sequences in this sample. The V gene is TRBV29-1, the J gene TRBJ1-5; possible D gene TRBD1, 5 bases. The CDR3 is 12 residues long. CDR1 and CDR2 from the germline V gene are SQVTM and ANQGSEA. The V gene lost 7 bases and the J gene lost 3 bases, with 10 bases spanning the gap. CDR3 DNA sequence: TGCAGCGCGGGGGACTTCAATCAGCCCCAGCATTTT. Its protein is CSAGDFNQPQHF.